This TCR beta chain was identified in a study of beta chain features in type 1 diabetes. Overall study results and limits: Individuals with type 1 diabetes displayed fewer insertions and more deletions at VDJ junctions. These data did not resolve whether HLA type affects TCRB rearrangement. A moderate, significant TCRB CDR3 shortening appeared in type 1 diabetes across four CD4+ subsets.

Concerning this clone: Its specificity is unknown.

The isolated RNA, all of it, was reverse transcribed, so expressed TCRB transcripts were what got sequenced. Sequencing used immunoSEQ multiplex PCR; TCRdb keeps in-frame clones, though not all of them. Of about 340,000 clones in the sample, less than 15% were seen once. CDR1 and CDR2 from the germline V gene are SGHTA and FQGNSA. Trimming stripped 1 base from V and 9 bases from J, with 13 bases between. CDR3 length: 14 amino acids. The material sequenced was naive CD4+ T cells from blood. The chain carries TRBV7-2 and TRBJ2-1, with D possibly matching TRBD1 (5 bases). The TCR comes from a woman aged 18-30 years with type 1 diabetes. DNA for the CDR3: TGTGCCAGCAGCTTAGGCCAGGGTTTCATTGAGCAGTTCTTC. Protein product: CASSLGQGFIEQFF.